The 2 T cell receptor beta chains in this list originate from one sample, sequenced in a study of siplizumab effects on memory and regulatory T cells. Repertoires were generated with immunoSEQ multiplex PCR, while TCRdb's copy carries only in-frame clones and drops some. Here the sample spans about 100,000 clones, 75% to 95% being singletons. Sequenced input: CD4+ T cells sorted from blood. All receptors come from a human donor in good health.

This chain joins TRBV6-4 and TRBJ1-2, with D uncertain. The CDR3 spans 12 residues. Trimming stripped 3 bases from V and 3 bases from J, with 5 bases between. Per germline, CDR1 MRHNA and CDR2 SNTAGT. DNA of the CDR3: TGTGCCAGCAGTGAGACGGACTATGGCTACACCTTC. Translation gives CASSETDYGYTF.

V is TRBV6-5 and J is TRBJ2-5; perhaps D is TRBD1 or TRBD2 (6 bases each). The germline V and J ends were trimmed by 5 bases and 11 bases, with 21 bases remaining between them. The CDR3 spans 14 residues. Germline assignment: CDR1 MNHEY and CDR2 SVGAGI. The CDR3 coding sequence is TGTGCCAGCAGTAAATCCGACAGGAGGGGGGAGCAGTACTTC. Translated: CASSKSDRRGEQYF.